This T cell receptor beta chain stems from a study of tumor-infiltrating lymphocytes in primary liver carcinoma. Study summary: Samples yielded about 3.5 to 7.5 million productive TCRbeta reads, similar across tissue types. Study-level points and caveats: Tumor-adjacent and tumor-blood pairs overlapped less than tumor region pairs did. There was no comparison of CD4+ and CD8+ repertoires, as samples were bulk unsorted.

Unsorted whole blood served as the source of blood RNA, and germline DNA was extracted as well. Starting from approximately 470 ng of total RNA, TCR beta cDNA was produced with a primer in the constant region. For TCR beta, libraries were produced by three nested multiplex PCR rounds using slightly modified ARM-PCR. A C-beta reverse primer was combined with TRBV1-TRBV30 forward primers in the first two PCR rounds, and each round had around 11 cycles. TCRdb reprocessed the multiplex PCR reads with MiXCR, giving one entry per CDR3 protein. Counted here are 320,000 or so distinct CDR3 sequences, roughly 60% occurring once; the ten biggest clones make up roughly 8.9%. This clonotype was recorded many times. What it recognizes is unknown. This CDR3 comprises 15 residues. V was pared by 0 bases and J by 3 bases, with 13 bases between. Germline CDR1 is SGHNT and CDR2 is YYREEE (reference sequence).

The sample comprised peripheral blood. The clonotype comes from a man aged 35-49 years with primary liver carcinoma and hepatitis B virus infection. This chain uses TRBV5-4 with TRBJ2-7; D uncertain. CDR3 nucleotide sequence: TGTGCCAGCAGCTTGGGTGTCGGCGGATACTACGAGCAGTACTTC. Translating it yields CASSLGVGGYYEQYF.